This TCR beta chain is from a study of T cells after yellow fever vaccination. In TCRdb, the 5' RACE reads were re-called with MiXCR into one record per CDR3 protein. The sample has fewer than 350,000 distinct CDR3 sequences, 3.5% to 4.5% seen once. This CDR3 is 15 amino acids long. Trimming shortened V by 0 bases and J by 1 base, and 9 bases separated the two germline ends. Germline CDR1 SEHNR, CDR2 FQNEAQ (reference sequence). This clonotype came up many times. This chain joins TRBV7-9 and TRBJ1-1, with no clear D. This sequence was found in a man younger than 35 who received the YFV17D yellow fever vaccine. Specimen: PBMCs, collected 15 days after the yellow fever booster vaccination. The CDR3 spells CASSLAVPWNTEAFF. CDR3 DNA: TGTGCCAGCAGCTTAGCAGTTCCCTGGAACACTGAAGCTTTCTTT.